The clone carrying this T cell receptor (beta chain) was picked up a small number of times. Input was 2 to 2.5 ug genomic DNA, or all available if less. Sequencing used immunoSEQ multiplex PCR; TCRdb keeps in-frame clones, though not all of them. The data contain 85,000 to 95,000 clones, just over 85% of them seen just once; the ten biggest clones take up approximately 15%. These data are taken from a study of glioma-infiltrating T cells after dendritic cell vaccination. Turning to the study itself: Patients received autologous tumor lysate-pulsed dendritic cell vaccination between about 2003 and 2013.

The CDR3 totals 16 residues. Germline CDR1 reads SGHVS; CDR2 reads FNYEAQ. Trimming left V 6 bases short and J 4 bases short, with 21 bases between. The rearrangement uses TRBV7-6 and TRBJ2-5, with D perhaps TRBD2 (6 bases). The material was blood, obtained before dendritic cell vaccination. This TCR came from a human donor with glioblastoma. The CDR3 loop is CASSSDLLTRGETQYF. CDR3 in DNA: TGTGCCAGCAGTTCCGATCTTTTGACTAGAGGAGAGACCCAGTACTTC.